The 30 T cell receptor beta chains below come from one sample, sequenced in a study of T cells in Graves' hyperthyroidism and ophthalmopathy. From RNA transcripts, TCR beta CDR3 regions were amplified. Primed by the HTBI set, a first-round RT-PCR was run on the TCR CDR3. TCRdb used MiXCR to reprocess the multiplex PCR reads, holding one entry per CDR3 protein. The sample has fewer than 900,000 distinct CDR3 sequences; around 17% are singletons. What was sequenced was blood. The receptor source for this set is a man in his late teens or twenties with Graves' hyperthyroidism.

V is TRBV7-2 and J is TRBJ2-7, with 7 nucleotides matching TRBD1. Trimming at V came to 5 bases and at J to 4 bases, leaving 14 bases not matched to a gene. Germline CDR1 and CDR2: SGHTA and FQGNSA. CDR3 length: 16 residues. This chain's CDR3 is CASSKRQDRKIYEQYF. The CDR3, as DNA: TGTGCCAGCAGCAAACGGCAGGACAGGAAGATTTACGAGCAGTACTTC.

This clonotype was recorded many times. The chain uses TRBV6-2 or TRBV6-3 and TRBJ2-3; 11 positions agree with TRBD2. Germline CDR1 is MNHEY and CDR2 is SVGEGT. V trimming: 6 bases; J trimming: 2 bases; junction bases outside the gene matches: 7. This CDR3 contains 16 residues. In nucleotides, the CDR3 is TGTGCCAGCAGCCCAACTAGCGGGAGAGTCACAGATACGCAGTATTTT. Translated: CASSPTSGRVTDTQYF.

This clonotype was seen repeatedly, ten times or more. In DNA form, the CDR3 reads TGTGCCAGCAGTTTACGTGGGACAGGGGCGCGGGTAGGAAACATTCAGTACTTC. Its translation is CASSLRGTGARVGNIQYF. The V gene is TRBV27, the J gene TRBJ2-4; 10 nucleotides line up with TRBD1. The length of the CDR3 is 18 residues. The ends lost 2 bases at V and 6 bases at J; junction bases unmatched: 13. Germline-derived CDR1 and CDR2 are MNHEY and SMNVEV (reference sequence).

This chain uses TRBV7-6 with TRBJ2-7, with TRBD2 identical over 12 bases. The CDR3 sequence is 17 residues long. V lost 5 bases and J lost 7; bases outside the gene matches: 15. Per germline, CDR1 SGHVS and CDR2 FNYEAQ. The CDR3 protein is CASSTELAGGPRGEQYF. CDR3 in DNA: TGTGCCAGCAGCACTGAACTAGCGGGAGGACCCAGGGGGGAGCAGTACTTC.

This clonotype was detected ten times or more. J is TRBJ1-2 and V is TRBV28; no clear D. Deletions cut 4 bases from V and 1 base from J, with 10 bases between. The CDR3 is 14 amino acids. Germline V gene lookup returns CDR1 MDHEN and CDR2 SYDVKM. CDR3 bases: TGTGCCAGCAGTTCAATCCAGCTTAACTATGGCTACACCTTC. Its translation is CASSSIQLNYGYTF.

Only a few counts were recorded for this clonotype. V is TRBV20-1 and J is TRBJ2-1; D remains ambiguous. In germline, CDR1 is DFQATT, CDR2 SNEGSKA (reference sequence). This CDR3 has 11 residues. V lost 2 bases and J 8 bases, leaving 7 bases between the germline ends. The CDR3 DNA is TGCAGTGCTAGAAGGCATCATGAGCAGTTCTTC. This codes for CSARRHHEQFF.

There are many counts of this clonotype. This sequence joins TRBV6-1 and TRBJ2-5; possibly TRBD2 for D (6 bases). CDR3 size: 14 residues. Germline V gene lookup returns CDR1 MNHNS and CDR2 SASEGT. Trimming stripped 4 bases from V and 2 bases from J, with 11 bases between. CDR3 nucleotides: TGTGCCAGCAGTGCCCGACTAGGACAAGAGACCCAGTACTTC. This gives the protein CASSARLGQETQYF.

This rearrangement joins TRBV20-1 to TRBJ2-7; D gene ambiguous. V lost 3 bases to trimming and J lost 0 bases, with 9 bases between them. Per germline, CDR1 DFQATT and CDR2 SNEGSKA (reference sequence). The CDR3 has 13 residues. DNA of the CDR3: TGCAGTGCTAGGTATGGCAGCTCCTACGAGCAGTACTTC. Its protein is CSARYGSSYEQYF.

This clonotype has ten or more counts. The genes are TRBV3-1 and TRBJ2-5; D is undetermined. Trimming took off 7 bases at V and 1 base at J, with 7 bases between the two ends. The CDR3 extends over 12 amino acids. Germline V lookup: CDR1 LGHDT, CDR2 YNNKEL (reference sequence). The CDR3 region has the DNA TGTGCCAGCACCCGGGCCCAAGAGACCCAGTACTTC. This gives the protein CASTRAQETQYF.

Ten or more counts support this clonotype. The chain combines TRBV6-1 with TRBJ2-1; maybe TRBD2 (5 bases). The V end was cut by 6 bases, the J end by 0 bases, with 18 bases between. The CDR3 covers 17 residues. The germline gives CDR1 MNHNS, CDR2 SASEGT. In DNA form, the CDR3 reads TGTGCCAGCAGCCACCCTCGGACTTCCACCTCCTACAATGAGCAGTTCTTC. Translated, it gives CASSHPRTSTSYNEQFF.

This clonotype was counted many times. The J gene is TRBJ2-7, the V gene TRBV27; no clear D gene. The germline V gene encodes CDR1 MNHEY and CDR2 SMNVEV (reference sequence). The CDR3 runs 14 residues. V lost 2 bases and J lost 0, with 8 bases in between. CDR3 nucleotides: TGTGCCAGCAGTTTAGGCGGAGTCTCCTACGAGCAGTACTTC. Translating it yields CASSLGGVSYEQYF.

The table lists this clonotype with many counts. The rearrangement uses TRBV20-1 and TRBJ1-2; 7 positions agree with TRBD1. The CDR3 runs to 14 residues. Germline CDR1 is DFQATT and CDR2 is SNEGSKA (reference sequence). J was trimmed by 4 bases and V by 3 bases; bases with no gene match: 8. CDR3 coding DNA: TGCAGTGCTAGTCTAGGGGGCGTCGTCTATGGCTACACCTTC. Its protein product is CSASLGGVVYGYTF.

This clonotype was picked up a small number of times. CDR3 in amino acids: CASSLGGARNSPLHF. In DNA form, the CDR3 reads TGTGCCAGCAGCTTAGGCGGGGCCAGGAATTCACCCCTCCACTTT. The genes are TRBV7-9 and TRBJ1-6; maybe TRBD1 (5 bases). This CDR3 region has 15 residues. Germline V gives CDR1 SEHNR, CDR2 FQNEAQ (reference sequence). Trimming removed 1 base at V and 7 bases at J, with 11 bases between.

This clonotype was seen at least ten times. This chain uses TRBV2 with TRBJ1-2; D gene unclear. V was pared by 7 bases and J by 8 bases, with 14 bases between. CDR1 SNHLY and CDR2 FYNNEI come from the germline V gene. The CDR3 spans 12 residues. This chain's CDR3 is CASTVLASGYTF. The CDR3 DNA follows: TGTGCCAGCACCGTACTTGCCAGCGGCTACACCTTC.

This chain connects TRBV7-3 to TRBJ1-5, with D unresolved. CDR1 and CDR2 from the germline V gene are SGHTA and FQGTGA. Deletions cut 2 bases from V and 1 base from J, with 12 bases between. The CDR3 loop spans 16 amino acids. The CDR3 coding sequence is TGTGCCAGCAGCTTAGGTAACCTGGGGAGCAATCAGCCCCAGCATTTT. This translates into CASSLGNLGSNQPQHF. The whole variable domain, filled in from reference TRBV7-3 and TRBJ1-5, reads GAGVSQTPSNKVTEKGKYVELRCDPISGHTALYWYRQSLGQGPEFLIYFQGTGAADDSGLPNDRFFAVRPEGSVSTLKIQRTERGDSAVYLCASSLGNLGSNQPQHFGDGTRLSIL.

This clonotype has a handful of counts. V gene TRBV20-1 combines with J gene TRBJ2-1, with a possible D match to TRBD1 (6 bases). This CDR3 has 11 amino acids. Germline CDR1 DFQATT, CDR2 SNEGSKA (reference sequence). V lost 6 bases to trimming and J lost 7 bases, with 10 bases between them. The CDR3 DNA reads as TGCAGTGCCGGTAGGGGGAATGAGCAGTTCTTC. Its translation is CSAGRGNEQFF.

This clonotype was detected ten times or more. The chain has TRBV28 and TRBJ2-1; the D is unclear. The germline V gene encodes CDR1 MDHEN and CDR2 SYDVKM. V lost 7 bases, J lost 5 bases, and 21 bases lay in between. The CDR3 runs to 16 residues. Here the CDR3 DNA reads TGTGCCAGCACCAAATTCGAGTTTTTAGGCGACAATGAGCAGTTCTTC. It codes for CASTKFEFLGDNEQFF. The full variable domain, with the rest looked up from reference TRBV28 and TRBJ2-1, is DVKVTQSSRYLVKRTGEKVFLECVQDMDHENMFWYRQDPGLGLRLIYFSYDVKMKEKGDIPEGYSVSREKKERFSLILESASTNQTSMYLCASTKFEFLGDNEQFFGPGTRLTVL.

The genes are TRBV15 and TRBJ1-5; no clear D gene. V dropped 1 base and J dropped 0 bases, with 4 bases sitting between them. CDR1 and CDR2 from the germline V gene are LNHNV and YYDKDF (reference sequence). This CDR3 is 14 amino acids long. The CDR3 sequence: CATSRGDSNQPQHF. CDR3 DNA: TGTGCCACCAGCAGAGGAGATAGCAATCAGCCCCAGCATTTT.

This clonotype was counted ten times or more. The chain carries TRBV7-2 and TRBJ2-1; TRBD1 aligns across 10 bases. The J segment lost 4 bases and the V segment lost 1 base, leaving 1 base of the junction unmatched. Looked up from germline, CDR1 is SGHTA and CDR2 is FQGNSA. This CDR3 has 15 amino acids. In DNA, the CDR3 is TGTGCCAGCAGCTTAGGGGACAGGGGTTACAATGAGCAGTTCTTC. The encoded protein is CASSLGDRGYNEQFF.

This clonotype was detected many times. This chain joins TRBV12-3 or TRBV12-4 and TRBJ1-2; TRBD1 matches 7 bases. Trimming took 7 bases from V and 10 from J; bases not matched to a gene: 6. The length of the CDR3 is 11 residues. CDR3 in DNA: TGTGCCAGCACCCCAGGGGGGCCCTACACCTTC. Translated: CASTPGGPYTF.

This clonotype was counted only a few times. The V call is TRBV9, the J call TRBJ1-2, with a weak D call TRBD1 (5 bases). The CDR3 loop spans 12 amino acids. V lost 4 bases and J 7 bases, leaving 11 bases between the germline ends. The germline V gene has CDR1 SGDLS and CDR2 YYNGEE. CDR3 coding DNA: TGTGCCAGCAGCCGCAGGGAGAGTGGCTACACCTTC. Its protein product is CASSRRESGYTF.

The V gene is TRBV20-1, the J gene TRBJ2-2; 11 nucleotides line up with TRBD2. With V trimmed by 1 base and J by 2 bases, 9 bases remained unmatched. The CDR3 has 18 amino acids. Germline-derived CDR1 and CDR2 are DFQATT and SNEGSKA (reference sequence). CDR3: CSARGGLAGGRNTGELFF. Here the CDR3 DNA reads TGCAGTGCTAGAGGAGGGCTAGCGGGAGGTCGAAACACCGGGGAGCTGTTTTTT.

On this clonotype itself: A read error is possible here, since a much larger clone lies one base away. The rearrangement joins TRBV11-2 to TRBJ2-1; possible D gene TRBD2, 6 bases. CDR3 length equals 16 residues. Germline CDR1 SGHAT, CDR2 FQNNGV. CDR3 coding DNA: TGTGCCAGCAGCTTACTCCCGGGACTCTACTACAATGAGCGGTTCTTC. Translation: CASSLLPGLYYNERFF.

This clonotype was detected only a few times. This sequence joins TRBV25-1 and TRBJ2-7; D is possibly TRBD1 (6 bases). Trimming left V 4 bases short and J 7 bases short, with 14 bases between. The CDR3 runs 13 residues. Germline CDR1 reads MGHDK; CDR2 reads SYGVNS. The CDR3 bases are TGTGCCAGCAGTGGGACTGCAGGGGTTGAGCAGTACTTC. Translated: CASSGTAGVEQYF.

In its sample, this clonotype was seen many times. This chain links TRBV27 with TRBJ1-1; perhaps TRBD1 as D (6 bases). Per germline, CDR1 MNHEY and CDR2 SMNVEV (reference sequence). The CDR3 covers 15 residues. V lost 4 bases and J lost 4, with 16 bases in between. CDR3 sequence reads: CASSSLGGGLTEAFF. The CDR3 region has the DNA TGTGCCAGCAGTTCACTCGGAGGGGGTCTCACTGAAGCTTTCTTT.

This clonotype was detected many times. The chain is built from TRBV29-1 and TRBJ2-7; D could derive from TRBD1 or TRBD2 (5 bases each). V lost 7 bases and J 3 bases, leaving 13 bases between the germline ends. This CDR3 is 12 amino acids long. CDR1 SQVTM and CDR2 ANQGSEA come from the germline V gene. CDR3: CSAGTEDYEQYF. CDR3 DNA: TGCAGCGCAGGGACGGAAGACTACGAGCAGTACTTC.

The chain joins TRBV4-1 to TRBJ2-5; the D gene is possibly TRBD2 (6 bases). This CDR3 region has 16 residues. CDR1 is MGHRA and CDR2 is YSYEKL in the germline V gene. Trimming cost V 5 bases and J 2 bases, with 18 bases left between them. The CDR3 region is CASSEWEGSGQETQYF. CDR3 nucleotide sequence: TGCGCCAGCAGCGAATGGGAAGGTAGCGGACAAGAGACCCAGTACTTC.

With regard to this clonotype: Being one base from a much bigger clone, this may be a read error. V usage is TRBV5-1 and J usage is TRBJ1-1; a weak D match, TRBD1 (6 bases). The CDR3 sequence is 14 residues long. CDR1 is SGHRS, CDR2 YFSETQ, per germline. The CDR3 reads CASSVQGPNTEASF. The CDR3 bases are TGCGCCAGCAGCGTACAGGGCCCGAACACTGAAGCTTCCTTT.

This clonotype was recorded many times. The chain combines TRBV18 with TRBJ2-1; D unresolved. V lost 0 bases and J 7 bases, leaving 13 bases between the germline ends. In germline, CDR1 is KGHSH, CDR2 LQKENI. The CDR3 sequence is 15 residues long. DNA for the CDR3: TGTGCCAGCTCACCACCTGTGGTCGCCCTAAATGAGCAGTTCTTC. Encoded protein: CASSPPVVALNEQFF. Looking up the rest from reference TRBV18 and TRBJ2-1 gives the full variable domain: NAGVMQNPRHLVRRRGQEARLRCSPMKGHSHVYWYRQLPEEGLKFMVYLQKENIIDESGMPKERFSAEFPKEGPSILRIQQVVRGDSAAYFCASSPPVVALNEQFFGPGTRLTVL.

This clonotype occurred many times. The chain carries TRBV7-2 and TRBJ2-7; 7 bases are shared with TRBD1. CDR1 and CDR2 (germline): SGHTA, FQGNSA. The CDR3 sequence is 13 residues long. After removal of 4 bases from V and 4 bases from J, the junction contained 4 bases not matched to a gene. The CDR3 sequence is CASSSRDRYEQYF. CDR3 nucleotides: TGTGCCAGCAGCTCCCGGGACAGATACGAGCAGTACTTC.